The subject of this entry is one T cell receptor beta chain. The antigen is not known. The CDR3 sequence is 12 residues long. CDR1 and CDR2 (germline): KGHSH, LQKENI. The V gene lost 3 bases and the J gene lost 4 bases, with 6 bases spanning the gap. This entry is derived from a study of shared clonotypes between healthy human individuals. Study outcomes and limitations: Larger richness was generally estimated for naive than memory subsets. The authors expected sequencing depth to affect clonotype sharing among donors.

There were no recent acute infections or vaccinations among the donors, who were healthy HIV-negative adults. Here immunoSEQ multiplex PCR was the method, and the copy in TCRdb shows in-frame clones only, minus some. Here the sample spans some 2,500,000 clones, 92% being singletons. The origin of this receptor is a man in his late teens or twenties in good health. Some clones in this sample may be carry-over from other donors' samples. The chain links TRBV18 to TRBJ1-1; D unclear. The sequenced sample was naive CD4+ T cells from PBMCs. Subset given: CD45RA+ positively selected. CDR3 nucleotide sequence: TGTGCCAGCTCACCGGATTCCACTGAAGCTTTCTTT. It encodes CASSPDSTEAFF.